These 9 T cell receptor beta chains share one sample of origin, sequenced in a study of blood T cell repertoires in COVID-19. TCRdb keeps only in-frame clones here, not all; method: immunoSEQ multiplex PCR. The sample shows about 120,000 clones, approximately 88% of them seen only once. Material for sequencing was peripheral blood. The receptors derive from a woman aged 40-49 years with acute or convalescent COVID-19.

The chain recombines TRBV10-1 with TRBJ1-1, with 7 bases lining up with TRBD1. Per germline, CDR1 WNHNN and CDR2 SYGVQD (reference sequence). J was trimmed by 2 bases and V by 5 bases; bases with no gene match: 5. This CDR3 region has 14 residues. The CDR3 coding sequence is TGCGCCAGCAGTCGAGGACAGGAAAACACTGAAGCTTTCTTT. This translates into CASSRGQENTEAFF.

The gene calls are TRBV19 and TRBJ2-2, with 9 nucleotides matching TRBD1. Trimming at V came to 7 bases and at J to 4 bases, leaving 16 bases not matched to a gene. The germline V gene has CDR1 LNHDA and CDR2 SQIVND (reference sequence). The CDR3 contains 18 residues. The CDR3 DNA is TGTGCCAGTACCCTGAACAGGGGGCATAAGGTGGGCACCGGGGAGCTGTTTTTT. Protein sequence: CASTLNRGHKVGTGELFF.

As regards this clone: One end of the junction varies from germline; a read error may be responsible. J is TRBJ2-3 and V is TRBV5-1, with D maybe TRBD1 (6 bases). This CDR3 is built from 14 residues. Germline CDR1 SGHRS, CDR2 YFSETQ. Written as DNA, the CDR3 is TGCGCCAGCAGTTTGGACAGAGCCACAGATACGCAGTATTTT. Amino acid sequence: CASSLDRATDTQYF. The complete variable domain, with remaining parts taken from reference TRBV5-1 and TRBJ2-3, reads KAGVTQTPRYLIKTRGQQVTLSCSPISGHRSVSWYQQTPGQGLQFLFEYFSETQRNKGNFPGRFSGRQFSNSRSEMNVSTLELGDSALYLCASSLDRATDTQYFGPGTRLTVL.

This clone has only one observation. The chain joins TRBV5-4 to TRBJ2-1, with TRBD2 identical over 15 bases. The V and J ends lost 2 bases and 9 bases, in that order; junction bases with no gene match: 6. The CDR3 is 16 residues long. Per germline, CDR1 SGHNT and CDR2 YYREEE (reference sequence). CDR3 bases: TGTGCCAGCAGCTTATGGACTAGCGGGGGGGCCGCTGAGCAGTTCTTC. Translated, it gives CASSLWTSGGAAEQFF.

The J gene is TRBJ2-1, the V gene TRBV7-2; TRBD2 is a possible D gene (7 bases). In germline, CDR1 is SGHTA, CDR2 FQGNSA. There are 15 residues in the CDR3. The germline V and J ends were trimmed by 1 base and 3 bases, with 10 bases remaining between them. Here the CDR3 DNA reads TGTGCCAGCAGCTTAGAGGGGGGGCTCTACAATGAGCAGTTCTTC. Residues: CASSLEGGLYNEQFF.

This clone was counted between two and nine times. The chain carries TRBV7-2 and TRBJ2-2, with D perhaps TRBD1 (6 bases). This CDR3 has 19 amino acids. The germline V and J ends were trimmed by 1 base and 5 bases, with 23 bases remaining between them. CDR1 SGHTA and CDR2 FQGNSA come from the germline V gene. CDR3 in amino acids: CASSLVPAGASRRTGELFF. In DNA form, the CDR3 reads TGTGCCAGCAGCTTAGTCCCTGCAGGGGCCTCGAGAAGGACCGGGGAGCTGTTTTTT.

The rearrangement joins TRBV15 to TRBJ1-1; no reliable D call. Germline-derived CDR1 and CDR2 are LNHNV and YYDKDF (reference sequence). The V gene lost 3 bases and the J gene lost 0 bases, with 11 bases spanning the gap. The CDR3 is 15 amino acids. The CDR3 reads CATSSQVNMNTEAFF. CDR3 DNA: TGTGCCACCAGCAGTCAGGTCAATATGAACACTGAAGCTTTCTTT.

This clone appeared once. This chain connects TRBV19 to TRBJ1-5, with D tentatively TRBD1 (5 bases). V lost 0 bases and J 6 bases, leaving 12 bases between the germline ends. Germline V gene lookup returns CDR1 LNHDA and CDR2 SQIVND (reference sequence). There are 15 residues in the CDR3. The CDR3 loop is CASSIEHRSSQPQHF. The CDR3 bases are TGTGCCAGTAGTATAGAGCACAGGAGTAGTCAGCCCCAGCATTTT.

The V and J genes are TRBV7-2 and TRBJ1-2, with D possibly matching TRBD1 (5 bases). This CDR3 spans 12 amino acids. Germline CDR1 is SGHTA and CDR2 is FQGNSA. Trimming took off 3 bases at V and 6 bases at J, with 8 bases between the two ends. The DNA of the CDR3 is TGTGCCAGCAGCTTCCAGGGCCATGGCTACACCTTC. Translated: CASSFQGHGYTF.